The clone carrying this TCR beta chain was picked up a small number of times. With 60 Vbeta and 13 Jbeta primers, the PCR was carried out. The method was immunoSEQ multiplex PCR; TCRdb's version includes in-frame clones alone and lacks a portion of them. The table records around 140,000 clones, 77% of them present only once. This record belongs to a study of cytomegalovirus exposure and HLA in healthy donors. Input material: PBMCs. The receptor's source is a woman aged 55-70 years in good health and CMV-seronegative.

Written as DNA, the CDR3 is TGTGCCAGCAGCTTAGTACCGGGGATTTCCTATAATTCACCCCTCCACTTT. It codes for CASSLVPGISYNSPLHF. V gene TRBV11-2 combines with J gene TRBJ1-6; D unresolved. CDR1 and CDR2 from the germline V gene are SGHAT and FQNNGV. The CDR3 length is 17 residues. V was shortened by 1 base and J by 1 base, with 11 bases between the two germline ends.